The rows below give T cell receptor beta chains drawn from one sample of a study of T cell responses to AZD1222 COVID-19 vaccine. The table came from immunoSEQ multiplex PCR; TCRdb's copy has only in-frame clones and leaves some out. The table shows about 120,000 clones, with around 86% occurring only once. The starting material was peripheral blood, obtained 28 days after the second AZD1222 dose. The receptors were gathered from an adult who received the AZD1222 COVID-19 vaccine. Each CDR3 is given with its conserved first and last residue. The order of the fields is D gene, V gene, J gene, clone size, CDR3 protein, CDR3 DNA. A D gene is named only where the DNA matches it firmly. Clone size appears in some rows only: once, few, many, or a class for an expanded clone.

.	TRBV2	TRBJ2-4	.	CASNQGSGIQYF	TGTGCCAGCAATCAGGGTTCGGGCATTCAGTACTTC
.	TRBV7-9	TRBJ2-2	.	CASSKWGTDDTGELFF	TGTGCCAGCAGCAAATGGGGCACAGACGACACCGGGGAGCTGTTTTTT
.	TRBV7-2	TRBJ1-3	few	CASSLDSRTGNTIYF	TGTGCCAGCAGCTTAGATTCCAGGACGGGAAACACCATATATTTT
.	TRBV19	TRBJ1-2	.	CASSIGSLNYGYTF	TGTGCCAGTAGTATCGGGAGCCTTAACTATGGCTACACCTTC
.	TRBV7-9	TRBJ1-2	.	CASSSDRPNYGYTF	TGTGCCAGCAGCTCGGACAGACCTAACTATGGCTACACCTTC
TRBD1	TRBV6-2/TRBV6-3	TRBJ1-2	.	CASSRTGRYGYTF	TGTGCCAGCAGCAGGACAGGGAGATATGGCTACACCTTC
.	TRBV25-1	TRBJ1-4	.	CASSYPGVEKLFF	TGTGCCAGCAGTTATCCGGGGGTCGAAAAACTGTTTTTT
.	TRBV10-3	TRBJ2-7	.	CAISDLVATGYEQYF	TGTGCCATCAGTGATTTAGTCGCGACGGGGTACGAGCAGTACTTC
.	TRBV4-1	TRBJ2-1	.	CASSPNLEGKQFF	TGCGCCAGCAGCCCAAACCTCGAGGGTAAGCAGTTCTTC
TRBD1	TRBV7-9	TRBJ1-3	.	CATDLDRAAFSGNTIYF	TGTGCCACCGATTTAGACAGGGCCGCTTTCTCTGGAAACACCATATATTTT
.	TRBV3-1/TRBV3-2	TRBJ2-4	once	CASSPGQSKNIQYF	TGTGCCAGCAGCCCAGGACAGTCCAAAAACATTCAGTACTTC
TRBD1	TRBV7-8	TRBJ2-7	.	CASSRDRGREQYF	TGTGCCAGCAGCCGGGACAGGGGGCGAGAGCAGTACTTC
.	TRBV5-4	TRBJ1-2	.	CASSPERGNGYTF	TGTGCCAGCAGTCCGGAGAGGGGTAATGGCTACACCTTC
.	TRBV6-6	TRBJ1-3	.	CASSPPRIGNTIYF	TGTGCCAGCAGCCCCCCCAGGATCGGAAACACCATATATTTT
.	TRBV12-5	TRBJ2-2	.	CASGPVVTGELFF	TGTGCTAGTGGCCCAGTCGTCACCGGGGAGCTGTTTTTT
.	TRBV7-2	TRBJ1-1	.	CASSLDKAGNTEAFF	TGTGCCAGCAGCTTAGACAAGGCAGGGAACACTGAAGCTTTCTTT
.	TRBV2	TRBJ1-3	few	CASKQESGNTIYF	TGTGCCAGCAAGCAGGAGTCTGGAAACACCATATATTTT
.	TRBV9	TRBJ2-3	once	CASSDITVDTQYF	TGTGCCAGCAGCGATATTACTGTGGATACGCAGTATTTT
.	TRBV25-1	TRBJ1-2	.	CASSEGGFGYTF	TGTGCCAGCAGTGAGGGAGGGTTCGGCTACACCTTC
TRBD2	TRBV3-1/TRBV3-2	TRBJ2-7	.	CASSQDGQRGGQYF	TGTGCCAGCAGCCAAGATGGCCAGCGGGGGGGGCAGTACTTC
TRBD1	TRBV19	TRBJ1-5	.	CASTFTGTGGGDQPQHF	TGTGCCAGTACCTTCACCGGGACAGGGGGAGGTGATCAGCCCCAGCATTTT
.	TRBV9	TRBJ2-3	.	CASSVENRRTDTQYF	TGTGCCAGCAGCGTAGAAAACCGGCGGACAGATACGCAGTATTTT
.	TRBV5-1	TRBJ2-3	.	CASRDGTLDTQYF	TGCGCCAGCAGGGACGGTACATTGGATACGCAGTATTTT
TRBD2	TRBV19	TRBJ2-3	.	CASSMSSGFTDTQYF	TGTGCCAGTAGTATGTCTAGCGGGTTCACAGATACGCAGTATTTT
TRBD2	TRBV27	TRBJ2-7	.	CASSSWRGGSYEQYF	TGTGCCAGCAGTTCTTGGCGGGGGGGATCCTACGAGCAGTACTTC
TRBD1	TRBV5-1	TRBJ2-2	.	CASSPYTGGASGELFF	TGCGCCAGCAGCCCTTACACAGGGGGCGCATCCGGGGAGCTGTTTTTT
TRBD2	TRBV28	TRBJ2-7	.	CASSSGLAGGVHEQYF	TGTGCCAGCAGTTCGGGACTAGCGGGGGGCGTCCACGAGCAGTACTTC
TRBD2	TRBV12-3/TRBV12-4	TRBJ2-1	once	CASTSGGTNEQFF	TGTGCCAGCACTAGCGGGGGGACCAATGAGCAGTTCTTC
.	TRBV18	TRBJ1-2	.	CASSPSNLSGYTF	TGTGCCAGCTCACCATCCAATCTCTCTGGCTACACCTTC
.	TRBV2	TRBJ1-1	.	CASNGGPAAFF	TGTGCCAGCAATGGGGGACCGGCAGCTTTCTTT
TRBD1	TRBV9	TRBJ1-4	.	CASSPGGGATNEKLFF	TGTGCCAGCAGCCCAGGGGGTGGGGCAACTAATGAAAAACTGTTTTTT
.	TRBV10-2	TRBJ1-5	.	CASSEIGNNQPQHF	TGCGCCAGCAGTGAGATAGGGAACAATCAGCCCCAGCATTTT
TRBD1	TRBV6-6	TRBJ1-5	.	CASSSQGQLNQPQHF	TGTGCCAGCAGTTCCCAGGGACAGCTCAATCAGCCCCAGCATTTT
TRBD2	TRBV7-2	TRBJ2-5	.	CASSWGTSGGGETQYF	TGTGCCAGCAGCTGGGGGACTAGCGGGGGCGGGGAGACCCAGTACTTC
.	TRBV30	TRBJ2-7	.	CAWTPDSYEQYF	TGTGCCTGGACCCCTGACAGCTACGAGCAGTACTTC
.	TRBV19	TRBJ2-3	.	CASSIDRSTDTQYF	TGTGCCAGTAGTATTGACAGAAGCACAGATACGCAGTATTTT
TRBD1	TRBV7-3	TRBJ2-5	.	CASSLWQGAGETQYF	TGTGCCAGCAGCTTATGGCAGGGGGCCGGGGAGACCCAGTACTTC
.	TRBV4-1	TRBJ1-4	.	CASLGSTNEKLFF	TGCGCCAGCTTGGGATCAACTAATGAAAAACTGTTTTTT
.	TRBV7-3	TRBJ2-2	.	CASSSHAIGTGELFF	TGTGCCAGCAGCTCGCACGCGATTGGCACCGGGGAGCTGTTTTTT
TRBD2	TRBV20-1	TRBJ2-1	.	CSASTSGAFSYNEQFF	TGCAGTGCTAGTACTAGCGGGGCCTTCTCCTACAATGAGCAGTTCTTC
TRBD1	TRBV2	TRBJ1-1	once	CASRGLRGPNTEAFF	TGTGCCAGCAGGGGGTTAAGGGGGCCTAACACTGAAGCTTTCTTT
.	TRBV18	TRBJ1-4	.	CASSPFQGVNEKLFF	TGTGCCAGCTCACCCTTTCAGGGCGTGAATGAAAAACTGTTTTTT
.	TRBV28	TRBJ2-7	.	CASSFAQGSYEQYF	TGTGCCAGCAGTTTCGCGCAGGGGTCCTACGAGCAGTACTTC
TRBD2	TRBV5-1	TRBJ2-7	few	CASRGYMGGYEQYF	TGCGCCAGCCGGGGGTATATGGGAGGGTACGAGCAGTACTTC
TRBD1	TRBV11-2	TRBJ2-7	.	CASAPIGTGGSDYEQYF	TGTGCCAGCGCCCCGATCGGGACAGGGGGTTCGGACTACGAGCAGTACTTC
.	TRBV13	TRBJ2-3	once	CASSAAGQITDTQYF	TGTGCCAGCAGCGCCGCGGGACAAATCACAGATACGCAGTATTTT
TRBD1	TRBV10-3	TRBJ1-5	.	CAISVTGGDQPQHF	TGTGCCATCAGTGTGACAGGGGGTGATCAGCCCCAGCATTTT
.	TRBV5-3	TRBJ1-2	once	CARSLRNYGYTF	TGTGCCAGAAGCCTGAGAAACTATGGCTACACCTTC
.	TRBV6-1	TRBJ2-3	.	CASSERKWSTDTQYF	TGTGCCAGCAGTGAAAGGAAGTGGAGCACAGATACGCAGTATTTT
TRBD2	TRBV4-1	TRBJ2-5	once	CASSQDIGSGGPQETQYF	TGCGCCAGCAGCCAAGACATAGGTAGCGGGGGGCCTCAAGAGACCCAGTACTTC
.	TRBV18	TRBJ2-5	.	CASSPDVQETQYF	TGTGCCAGCTCACCCGACGTACAAGAGACCCAGTACTTC
.	TRBV6-5	TRBJ1-6	.	CASSYSKSPLHF	TGTGCCAGCAGTTACTCGAAGTCACCCCTCCACTTT
TRBD1	TRBV18	TRBJ1-2	.	CASSPTGGNYGYTF	TGTGCCAGCTCGCCGACAGGGGGCAACTATGGCTACACCTTC
.	TRBV6-2/TRBV6-3	TRBJ1-2	.	CASSYFSGSDGYTF	TGTGCCAGCAGTTACTTCAGCGGAAGCGATGGCTACACCTTC